One and the same sample provided the 18 T cell receptor beta chains below, sequenced in a study of blood T cell repertoires in COVID-19. Sequencing used immunoSEQ multiplex PCR; TCRdb keeps in-frame clones, though not all of them. The sample has 130,000 to 150,000 clones; about 83% are singletons. The sample taken for sequencing was peripheral blood. The receptors stem from a woman aged 40 to 50 with acute or convalescent COVID-19.

The V and J genes are TRBV28 and TRBJ2-3; 8 bases align to TRBD1. Germline V gene data show CDR1 as MDHEN and CDR2 as SYDVKM. V dropped 3 bases and J dropped 1; count of bases not matched to a gene: 3. The CDR3 consists of 15 residues. The CDR3 loop is CASSLLTGGTDTQYF. The CDR3 nucleotides read TGTGCCAGCAGTTTGCTGACAGGGGGCACAGATACGCAGTATTTT.

This rearrangement joins TRBV2 to TRBJ1-1; tentatively, D is TRBD1 (5 bases). V lost 4 bases, J lost 11 bases, and 11 bases lay in between. Germline V lookup: CDR1 SNHLY, CDR2 FYNNEI. This CDR3 region has 11 residues. CDR3 loop: CASSVDTVAFF. CDR3 nucleotides: TGTGCCAGCAGTGTGGACACGGTGGCTTTCTTT. The variable domain in full, with the rest retrieved from reference TRBV2 and TRBJ1-1, is EPEVTQTPSHQVTQMGQEVILRCVPISNHLYFYWYRQILGQKVEFLVSFYNNEISEKSEIFDDQFSVERPDGSNFTLKIRSTKLEDSAMYFCASSVDTVAFFGQGTRLTVV.

The V call is TRBV2, the J call TRBJ2-3; D remains unclear. V dropped 3 bases and J dropped 8 bases, with 9 bases sitting between them. CDR3 length equals 12 residues. Germline assignment: CDR1 SNHLY and CDR2 FYNNEI. CDR3 protein: CASSDEDTTQYF. In nucleotides, the CDR3 is TGTGCCAGCAGTGATGAGGATACTACGCAGTATTTT.

In this sample, this clone turned up a few times. J is TRBJ2-7 and V is TRBV19; no clear D gene. Germline V gives CDR1 LNHDA, CDR2 SQIVND (reference sequence). The CDR3 extends over 15 amino acids. V lost 0 bases and J lost 2, with 11 bases in between. The CDR3 sequence: CASSIEVRYAYEQYF. The CDR3 bases are TGTGCCAGTAGTATAGAAGTCAGGTACGCCTACGAGCAGTACTTC.

In its sample, this clone was seen a few times. The chain joins TRBV10-3 to TRBJ1-6, with a weak D call TRBD1 (5 bases). V was clipped by 7 bases and J by 7 bases, with 11 bases between them. The CDR3 totals 13 residues. CDR1 is ENHRY, CDR2 SYGVKD, per germline. The CDR3 coding sequence is TGTGCCATCACGGGGGGGACCAATTCACCCCTCCACTTT. This sequence encodes CAITGGTNSPLHF.

The chain recombines TRBV6-5 with TRBJ1-2; D might be TRBD1 (5 bases). V was pared by 4 bases and J by 4 bases, with 13 bases between. The CDR3 spans 14 residues. Germline CDR1 and CDR2: MNHEY and SVGAGI. CDR3 residues: CASSLVGRGYGYTF. As DNA, the CDR3 is TGTGCCAGCAGTTTGGTGGGGCGCGGCTATGGCTACACCTTC.

This chain links TRBV4-3 with TRBJ2-7, with 9 nucleotides matching TRBD2. V dropped 0 bases and J dropped 4; count of bases not matched to a gene: 4. The germline V gene has CDR1 LGHNA and CDR2 YSLEER. There are 15 residues in the CDR3. CDR3 sequence reads: CASSQDASGKYEQYF. In DNA, the CDR3 is TGCGCCAGCAGCCAAGATGCTAGCGGGAAGTACGAGCAGTACTTC.

The genes are TRBV9 and TRBJ1-4; TRBD1 matches 7 bases. The junction had 5 bases not matched to a gene; V was cut back by 0 bases and J by 6 bases. The CDR3 extends over 15 amino acids. Germline V gene lookup returns CDR1 SGDLS and CDR2 YYNGEE. For the CDR3, the DNA is TGTGCCAGCAGCGTAGCGGCAGGGGGATATGAAAAACTGTTTTTT. It specifies CASSVAAGGYEKLFF.

The chain joins TRBV7-2 to TRBJ1-4; D perhaps matches TRBD1 (5 bases). This CDR3 has 14 residues. Trimming left V 5 bases short and J 8 bases short, with 15 bases between. The germline gives CDR1 SGHTA, CDR2 FQGNSA. CDR3 sequence: CASSIRWGEEKLFF. CDR3 in DNA: TGTGCCAGCAGCATCAGGTGGGGGGAGGAAAAACTGTTTTTT.

The chain uses TRBV19 and TRBJ1-6; the D is unclear. Trimming shortened V by 8 bases and J by 10 bases, and 18 bases separated the two germline ends. Germline V lookup: CDR1 LNHDA, CDR2 SQIVND (reference sequence). CDR3 length: 14 amino acids. CDR3: CASHPAVGHSPLHF. The CDR3 nucleotides are TGTGCCAGTCACCCGGCGGTGGGTCACTCACCCCTCCACTTT.

This sequence joins TRBV19 and TRBJ1-5; maybe TRBD1 (5 bases). V lost 9 bases and J 0 bases, leaving 18 bases between the germline ends. Germline CDR1 reads LNHDA; CDR2 reads SQIVND (reference sequence). The CDR3 consists of 16 residues. The CDR3 reads CARTGAVKNSNQPQHF. The CDR3 nucleotides are TGTGCCAGAACTGGGGCAGTCAAAAATAGCAATCAGCCCCAGCATTTT. Variable domain in full (rest from reference TRBV19 and TRBJ1-5): DGGITQSPKYLFRKEGQNVTLSCEQNLNHDAMYWYRQDPGQGLRLIYYSQIVNDFQKGDIAEGYSVSREKKESFPLTVTSAQKNPTAFYLCARTGAVKNSNQPQHFGDGTRLSIL.

The J gene is TRBJ2-3, the V gene TRBV20-1, with D possibly matching TRBD2 (6 bases). Trimming cost V 3 bases and J 0 bases, with 22 bases left between them. The CDR3 contains 18 residues. Germline-derived CDR1 and CDR2 are DFQATT and SNEGSKA (reference sequence). The CDR3 here is CSASTDTRLVLSTDTQYF. CDR3 nucleotide sequence: TGCAGTGCTAGTACCGACACTCGACTAGTCCTAAGCACAGATACGCAGTATTTT.

V is TRBV19 and J is TRBJ1-1, with 7 bases aligning to TRBD1. The V segment lost 3 bases and the J segment 3 bases; nucleotides outside the gene matches: 7. The CDR3 sequence is 15 residues long. Germline V CDR1 and CDR2: LNHDA, SQIVND (reference sequence). The CDR3 DNA follows: TGTGCCAGTAGTATGTTGCAGGGGGGTTACACTGAAGCTTTCTTT. Its translation is CASSMLQGGYTEAFF.

The V and J genes are TRBV2 and TRBJ1-4; 11 bases line up with TRBD1. The V and J ends lost 3 bases and 7 bases, in that order; junction bases with no gene match: 4. CDR3 size: 15 residues. Germline V lookup: CDR1 SNHLY, CDR2 FYNNEI. This CDR3 is CASSDLGTGGEKLFF. CDR3 coding DNA: TGTGCCAGCAGTGATTTGGGGACAGGGGGTGAAAAACTGTTTTTT.

The chain couples TRBV7-8 to TRBJ2-5; 10 bases are a match to TRBD2. This CDR3 is built from 16 residues. J was trimmed by 5 bases and V by 1 base; bases with no gene match: 7. The germline V gene has CDR1 SGHVS and CDR2 FQNEAQ. The CDR3 DNA sequence: TGTGCCAGCAGCTTAGAGCCAGCGGGAGGGAGGGAGACCCAGTACTTC. The encoded protein is CASSLEPAGGRETQYF.

The rearrangement links TRBV5-4 to TRBJ1-6; 7 bases fit TRBD1. Germline V gene sequence: CDR1 SGHNT, CDR2 YYREEE (reference sequence). CDR3 length: 12 residues. With 4 bases clipped from V and 9 bases from J, the junction kept 1 base outside the gene matches. The CDR3 DNA is TGTGCCAGCAGCCCAGGGGGTTCACCCCTCCACTTT. It translates to CASSPGGSPLHF.

This chain joins TRBV4-1 and TRBJ1-3; no reliable D call. Germline CDR1 and CDR2: MGHRA and YSYEKL. Trimming stripped 4 bases from V and 12 bases from J, with 16 bases between. This CDR3 contains 13 residues. The CDR3: CASSRPSGGSIYF. Here the CDR3 DNA reads TGCGCCAGCAGCCGGCCCTCGGGAGGTAGCATATATTTT.

The chain links TRBV30 to TRBJ1-3; D unresolved. Between the trimmed V and J ends, which lost 4 bases and 3 bases, there was a span of 13 bases. Germline V gene data show CDR1 as GTSNPN and CDR2 as SVGIG (reference sequence). The CDR3 covers 14 residues. CDR3 region: CAWTPGGFGNTIYF. DNA of the CDR3: TGTGCCTGGACCCCTGGAGGCTTTGGAAACACCATATATTTT.